This entry describes one T cell receptor beta chain. The antigen remains unidentified. The CDR3 is made up of 14 amino acids. The V gene's germline CDR1 is SNHLY and CDR2 FYNNEI. V shed 9 bases and J 4 bases; nucleotides not matched to a gene: 6. The protocol was immunoSEQ multiplex PCR, while the TCRdb copy is restricted to in-frame clones and leaves out a portion. The sample has about 72,000 clones, around 80% seen once. CD4+ T cells specific for antigen were expanded with viral peptide pools by the ViraFEST assay before sequencing. Isolating CD4+ T cells followed approximately ten days of culture. Everyone in the study got two shots of either the BNT162b2 or mRNA-1273 vaccine. These data belong to a study of vaccination effects on CD4 cells after COVID-19. The study's findings and limits: Healthy vaccinees showed cross-reactivity with common cold coronaviruses in only 1 of 255 vaccine-induced clones.

The V call is TRBV2, the J call TRBJ2-6; 7 bases map to TRBD1. The TCR originated in a human donor who received a COVID-19 vaccine. The starting material was CD4+ T cells from PBMCs cultured with HCoV-229E spike peptides, obtained after COVID-19 vaccination. CDR3 in amino acids: CASHRGEGANVLTF. In DNA form, the CDR3 reads TGTGCCAGTCACAGGGGCGAGGGGGCCAACGTCCTGACTTTC. The variable domain in full, completed from reference TRBV2 and TRBJ2-6, reads EPEVTQTPSHQVTQMGQEVILRCVPISNHLYFYWYRQILGQKVEFLVSFYNNEISEKSEIFDDQFSVERPDGSNFTLKIRSTKLEDSAMYFCASHRGEGANVLTFGAGSRLTVL.